Reported below is one TCR beta chain. Its antigen is not identified. The data originate from a study of blood T cells in healthy people across ages. Study findings and constraints: Significant beta diversity loss was already apparent by age roughly 40, declining roughly linearly. Long-lived and aged donors differed, with more naive CD4+ cells and higher diversity in the long-lived.

The CDR3 totals 13 residues. V gave up 2 bases and J gave up 5 bases, with 9 bases separating them. Germline values: CDR1 MNHNS, CDR2 SASEGT. The use of a sample-barcoded 5' primer and a J-beta primer mix characterized a second PCR of roughly 7 to 12 cycles. TCRdb analysed the 5' RACE reads with MiXCR anew, one entry per CDR3 protein. The sample consists of 630,000 or so distinct CDR3 sequences, 32% of them appearing once. Source material: blood. This sequence was found in a woman of 80 years or more in good health. The chain is built from TRBV6-1 and TRBJ1-2; D unresolved. The CDR3 nucleotides read TGTGCCAGCAGTGAAAGATACGGTTATGGCTACACCTTC. This sequence encodes CASSERYGYGYTF.